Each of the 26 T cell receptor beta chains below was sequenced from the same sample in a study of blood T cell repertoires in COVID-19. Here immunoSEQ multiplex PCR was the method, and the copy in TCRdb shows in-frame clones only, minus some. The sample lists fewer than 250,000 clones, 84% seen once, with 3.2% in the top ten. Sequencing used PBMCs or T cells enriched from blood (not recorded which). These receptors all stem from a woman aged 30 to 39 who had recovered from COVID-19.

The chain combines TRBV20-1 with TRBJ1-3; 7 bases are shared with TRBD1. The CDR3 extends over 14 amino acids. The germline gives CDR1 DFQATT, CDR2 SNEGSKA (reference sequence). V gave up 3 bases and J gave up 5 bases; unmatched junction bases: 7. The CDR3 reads CSASSRQGRNTIYF. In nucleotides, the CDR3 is TGCAGTGCTAGTTCGAGACAGGGAAGAAACACCATATATTTT.

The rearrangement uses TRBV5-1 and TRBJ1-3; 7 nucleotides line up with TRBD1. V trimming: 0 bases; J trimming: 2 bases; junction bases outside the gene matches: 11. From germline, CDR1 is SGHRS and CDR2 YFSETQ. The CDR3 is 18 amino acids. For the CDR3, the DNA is TGCGCCAGCAGCTTGGGCCCGACAGGGATACGGGCTGGAAACACCATATATTTT. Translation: CASSLGPTGIRAGNTIYF.

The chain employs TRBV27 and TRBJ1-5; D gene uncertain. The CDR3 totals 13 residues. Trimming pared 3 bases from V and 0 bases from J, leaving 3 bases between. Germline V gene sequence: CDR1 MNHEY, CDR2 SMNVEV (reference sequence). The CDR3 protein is CASSFNSNQPQHF. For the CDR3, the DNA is TGTGCCAGCAGTTTTAATAGCAATCAGCCCCAGCATTTT.

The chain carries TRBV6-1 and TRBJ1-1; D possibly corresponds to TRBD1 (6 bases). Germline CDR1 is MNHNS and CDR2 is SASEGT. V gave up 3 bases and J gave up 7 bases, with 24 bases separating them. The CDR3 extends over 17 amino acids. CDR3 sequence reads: CASSEPHRNRASLEAFF. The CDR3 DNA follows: TGTGCCAGCAGTGAGCCTCACCGGAACAGGGCGTCCCTTGAAGCTTTCTTT.

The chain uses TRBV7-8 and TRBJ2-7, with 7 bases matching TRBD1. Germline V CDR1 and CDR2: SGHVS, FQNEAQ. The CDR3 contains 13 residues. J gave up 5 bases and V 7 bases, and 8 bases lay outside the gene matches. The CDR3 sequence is CASTPDRVHEQYV. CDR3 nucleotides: TGTGCCAGCACCCCAGACAGGGTACACGAGCAGTACGTC.

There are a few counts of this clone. CDR3 protein: CASSPGLPERQYV. CDR3 DNA sequence: TGCGCCAGCAGCCCGGGACTACCCGAAAGGCAGTACGTC. This chain joins TRBV4-1 and TRBJ2-7, with TRBD2 matching over 7 bases. V trimming: 4 bases; J trimming: 9 bases; junction bases outside the gene matches: 9. This CDR3 has 13 amino acids. The germline gives CDR1 MGHRA, CDR2 YSYEKL.

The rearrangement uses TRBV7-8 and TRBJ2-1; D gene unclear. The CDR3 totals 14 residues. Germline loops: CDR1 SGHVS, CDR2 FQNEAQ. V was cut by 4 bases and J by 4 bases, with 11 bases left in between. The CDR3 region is CASSSRRLYNEQFF. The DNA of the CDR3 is TGTGCCAGCAGCTCGAGGCGGCTTTACAATGAGCAGTTCTTC.

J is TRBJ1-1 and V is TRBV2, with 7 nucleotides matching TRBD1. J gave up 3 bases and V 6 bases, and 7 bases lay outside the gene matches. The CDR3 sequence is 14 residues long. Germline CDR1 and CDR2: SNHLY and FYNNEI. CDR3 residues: CASSRQGADTEAFF. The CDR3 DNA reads TGTGCCAGCAGCCGACAGGGAGCGGACACTGAAGCTTTCTTT.

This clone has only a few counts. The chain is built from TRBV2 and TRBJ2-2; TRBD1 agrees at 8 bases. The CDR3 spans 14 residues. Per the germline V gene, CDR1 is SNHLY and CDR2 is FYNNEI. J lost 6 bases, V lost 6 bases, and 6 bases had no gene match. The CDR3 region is CASREQGAAGELFF. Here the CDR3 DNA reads TGTGCCAGCAGGGAGCAGGGGGCGGCCGGGGAGCTGTTTTTT.

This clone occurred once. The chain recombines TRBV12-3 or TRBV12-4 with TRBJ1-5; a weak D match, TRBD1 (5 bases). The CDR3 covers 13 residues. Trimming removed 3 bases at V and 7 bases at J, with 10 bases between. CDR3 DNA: TGTGCCAGCAGTTTCTCGGGGGACCAGCCCCAGCATTTT. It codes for CASSFSGDQPQHF.

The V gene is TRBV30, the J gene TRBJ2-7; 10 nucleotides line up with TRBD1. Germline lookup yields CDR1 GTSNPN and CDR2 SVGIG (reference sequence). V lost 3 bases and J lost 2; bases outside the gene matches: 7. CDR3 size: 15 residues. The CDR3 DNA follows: TGTGCCTGGAGGAGTCGGGACAGGGGAACCTACGAGCAGTACTTC. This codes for CAWRSRDRGTYEQYF.

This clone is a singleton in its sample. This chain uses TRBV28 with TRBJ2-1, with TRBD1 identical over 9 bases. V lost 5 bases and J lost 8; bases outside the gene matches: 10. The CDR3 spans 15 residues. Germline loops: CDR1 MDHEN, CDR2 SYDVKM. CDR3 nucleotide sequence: TGTGCCAGCAGTAAACCGGGACAGGGTGTCGATGAGCAGTTCTTC. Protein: CASSKPGQGVDEQFF.

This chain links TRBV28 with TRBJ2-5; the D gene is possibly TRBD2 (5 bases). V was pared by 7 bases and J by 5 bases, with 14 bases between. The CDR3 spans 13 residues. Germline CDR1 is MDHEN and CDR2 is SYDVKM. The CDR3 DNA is TGTGCCAGCAAGAGGGATTATAGGGAGACCCAGTACTTC. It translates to CASKRDYRETQYF.

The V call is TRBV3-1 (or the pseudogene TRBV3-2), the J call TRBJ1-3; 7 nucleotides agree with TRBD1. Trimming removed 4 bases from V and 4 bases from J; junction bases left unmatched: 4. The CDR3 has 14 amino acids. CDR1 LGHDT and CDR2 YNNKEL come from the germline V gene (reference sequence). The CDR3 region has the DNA TGTGCCAGCAGCCCCCGGGACAGCGGAAACACCATATATTTT. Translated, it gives CASSPRDSGNTIYF.

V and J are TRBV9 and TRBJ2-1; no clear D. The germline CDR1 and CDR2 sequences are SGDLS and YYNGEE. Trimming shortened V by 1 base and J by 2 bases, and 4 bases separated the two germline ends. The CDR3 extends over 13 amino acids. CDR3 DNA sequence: TGTGCCAGCAGCGTACTAGCCTACAATGAGCAGTTCTTC. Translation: CASSVLAYNEQFF.

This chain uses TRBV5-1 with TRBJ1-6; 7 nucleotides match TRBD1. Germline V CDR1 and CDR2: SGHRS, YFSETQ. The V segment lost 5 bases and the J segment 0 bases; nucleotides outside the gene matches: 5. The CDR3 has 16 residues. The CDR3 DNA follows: TGCGCCAGCAGACCGGACAGGAGCTCCTATAATTCACCCCTCCACTTT. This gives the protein CASRPDRSSYNSPLHF.

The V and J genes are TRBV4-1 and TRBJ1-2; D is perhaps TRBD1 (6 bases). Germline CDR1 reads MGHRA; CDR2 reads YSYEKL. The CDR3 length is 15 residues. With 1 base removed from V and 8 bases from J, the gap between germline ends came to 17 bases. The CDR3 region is CASSQVVGGAGGYTF. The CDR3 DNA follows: TGCGCCAGCAGCCAAGTAGTCGGGGGGGCGGGCGGCTACACCTTC.

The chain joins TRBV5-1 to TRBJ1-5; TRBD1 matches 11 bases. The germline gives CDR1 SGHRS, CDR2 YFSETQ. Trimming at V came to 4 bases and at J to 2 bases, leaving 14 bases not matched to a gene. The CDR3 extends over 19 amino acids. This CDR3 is CASSPGRDRGEKGNQPQHF. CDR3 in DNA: TGCGCCAGCAGCCCCGGCCGGGACAGGGGGGAAAAGGGCAATCAGCCCCAGCATTTT.

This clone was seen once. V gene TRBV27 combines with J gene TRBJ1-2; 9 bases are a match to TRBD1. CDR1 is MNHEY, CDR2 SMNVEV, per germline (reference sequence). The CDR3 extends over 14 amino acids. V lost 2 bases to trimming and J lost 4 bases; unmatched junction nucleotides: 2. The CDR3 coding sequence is TGTGCCAGCAGTTTACTACAGGGGGCCTATGGCTACACCTTC. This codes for CASSLLQGAYGYTF.

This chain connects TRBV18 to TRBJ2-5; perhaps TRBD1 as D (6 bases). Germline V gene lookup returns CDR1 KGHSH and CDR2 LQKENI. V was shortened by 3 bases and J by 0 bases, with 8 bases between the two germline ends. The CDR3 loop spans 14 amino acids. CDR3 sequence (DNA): TGTGCCAGCTCACCGACAGGTTACCAAGAGACCCAGTACTTC. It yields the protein CASSPTGYQETQYF.

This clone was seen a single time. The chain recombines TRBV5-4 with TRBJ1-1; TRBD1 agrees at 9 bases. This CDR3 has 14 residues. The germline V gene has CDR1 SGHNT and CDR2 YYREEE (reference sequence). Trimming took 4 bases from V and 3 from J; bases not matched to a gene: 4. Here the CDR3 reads CASSGRTGDTEAFF. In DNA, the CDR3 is TGTGCCAGCAGCGGGCGGACAGGGGACACTGAAGCTTTCTTT.

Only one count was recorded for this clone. In nucleotides, the CDR3 is TGCAGCGTTGTGCGCGGGAACACTGAAGCTTTCTTT. It specifies CSVVRGNTEAFF. The V gene is TRBV29-1, the J gene TRBJ1-1; D unresolved. V lost 4 bases and J 1 base, leaving 7 bases between the germline ends. This CDR3 has 12 residues. Germline loops: CDR1 SQVTM, CDR2 ANQGSEA.

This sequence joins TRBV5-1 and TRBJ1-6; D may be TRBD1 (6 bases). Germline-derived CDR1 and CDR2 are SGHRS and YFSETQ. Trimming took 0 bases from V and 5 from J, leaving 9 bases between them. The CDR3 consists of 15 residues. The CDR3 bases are TGCGCCAGCAGCTTGGCAGGGGTTCATAATTCACCCCTCCACTTT. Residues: CASSLAGVHNSPLHF.

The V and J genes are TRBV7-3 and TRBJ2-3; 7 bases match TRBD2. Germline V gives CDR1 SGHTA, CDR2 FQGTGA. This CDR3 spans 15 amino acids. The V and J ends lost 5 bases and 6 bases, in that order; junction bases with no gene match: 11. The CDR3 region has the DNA TGTGCCAGCAGCCCCAGACTAGCCATTTTGGATACGCAGTATTTT. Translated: CASSPRLAILDTQYF. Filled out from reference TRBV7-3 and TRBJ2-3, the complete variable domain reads GAGVSQTPSNKVTEKGKYVELRCDPISGHTALYWYRQSLGQGPEFLIYFQGTGAADDSGLPNDRFFAVRPEGSVSTLKIQRTERGDSAVYLCASSPRLAILDTQYFGPGTRLTVL.

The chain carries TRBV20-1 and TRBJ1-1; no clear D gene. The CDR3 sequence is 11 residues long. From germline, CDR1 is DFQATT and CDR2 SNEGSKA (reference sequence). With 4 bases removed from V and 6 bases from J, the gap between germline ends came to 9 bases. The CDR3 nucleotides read TGCAGTGCTAAGTTTCAGGCTGAAGCTTTCTTT. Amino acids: CSAKFQAEAFF.

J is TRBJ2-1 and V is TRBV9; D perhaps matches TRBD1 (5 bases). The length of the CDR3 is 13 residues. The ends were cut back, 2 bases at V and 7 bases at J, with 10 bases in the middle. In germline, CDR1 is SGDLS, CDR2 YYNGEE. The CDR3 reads CASSVSGWNEQFF. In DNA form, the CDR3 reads TGTGCCAGCAGCGTCTCAGGGTGGAATGAGCAGTTCTTC.